The rows below give T cell receptor beta chains drawn from one sample of a study of type 1 regulatory T cells. TCRdb re-analysed the reads in MiXCR, keeping a single row per CDR3 protein. Seen here are tens of thousands of distinct CDR3 sequences, less than 25% observed once, and the top ten hold 8.3%. These receptors' targets are unknown. The sequenced sample was cultured type 1 regulatory T (Tr1) cells, either the whole culture or a sorted fraction (not recorded which). The origin of the receptors is a human donor in good health. CDR3s include the opening cysteine and the closing phenylalanine or tryptophan. The order of the fields is V gene, D gene, clone size, J gene, CDR3 protein, CDR3 DNA. The D gene is left open where the match is weak. Some rows mark clone size as missing; the rest say once, few, many or name a class of expanded clone.

V: TRBV20-1
D: NA
size: NA
J: TRBJ2-3
CDR3: CSARRSGAGDTQYF
DNA: TGCAGTGCTAGGCGATCGGGAGCAGGAGATACGCAGTATTTT

V: TRBV20-1
D: NA
size: many
J: TRBJ2-5
CDR3: CSEAEGGETQYF
DNA: TGCAGTGAAGCGGAGGGGGGAGAGACCCAGTACTTC

V: TRBV19
D: NA
size: NA
J: TRBJ1-5
CDR3: CASCRGGGNQPQHF
DNA: TGTGCCAGTTGCAGGGGAGGTGGGAATCAGCCCCAGCATTTT

V: TRBV30
D: NA
size: NA
J: TRBJ2-3
CDR3: CAWSVLDTQYF
DNA: TGTGCCTGGAGTGTATTGGATACGCAGTATTTT

V: TRBV14
D: TRBD2
size: NA
J: TRBJ2-2
CDR3: CASSQVLAGIGGELFF
DNA: TGTGCCAGCAGCCAAGTACTAGCGGGTATAGGCGGGGAGCTGTTTTTT

V: TRBV5-1
D: TRBD1
size: many
J: TRBJ2-1
CDR3: CASRGTGGNEQFF
DNA: TGCGCCAGCAGGGGTACAGGGGGCAATGAGCAGTTCTTC

V: TRBV12-3/TRBV12-4
D: TRBD2
size: NA
J: TRBJ2-1
CDR3: CASRTGTSGNNEQFF
DNA: TGTGCCAGCAGAACCGGGACTAGCGGGAACAATGAGCAGTTCTTC

V: TRBV20-1
D: NA
size: few
J: TRBJ2-3
CDR3: CSAKAATDTQYF
DNA: TGCAGTGCTAAGGCGGCCACAGATACGCAGTATTTT

V: TRBV20-1
D: TRBD2
size: NA
J: TRBJ2-5
CDR3: CSASASGRGETQYF
DNA: TGCAGTGCCAGCGCTAGCGGGAGAGGGGAGACCCAGTACTTC

V: TRBV29-1
D: NA
size: NA
J: TRBJ2-6
CDR3: CSVVYGAGSGANVLTF
DNA: TGCAGCGTTGTGTACGGGGCGGGCTCTGGGGCCAACGTCCTGACTTTC

V: TRBV9
D: TRBD1
size: NA
J: TRBJ2-3
CDR3: CASSVDAGGDTQYF
DNA: TGTGCCAGCAGCGTAGATGCAGGGGGTGATACGCAGTATTTT

V: TRBV20-1
D: NA
size: NA
J: TRBJ2-4
CDR3: CSARVGGKNIQYF
DNA: TGCAGTGCTAGGGTGGGGGGCAAAAACATTCAGTACTTC

V: TRBV7-9
D: NA
size: NA
J: TRBJ1-1
CDR3: CASSLTGGGGTEAFF
DNA: TGTGCCAGCAGCCTAACGGGGGGTGGAGGCACTGAAGCTTTCTTT

V: TRBV6-1
D: NA
size: many
J: TRBJ1-2
CDR3: CASSDPTRGGHGYTF
DNA: TGTGCCAGCAGTGATCCTACTCGGGGAGGACATGGCTACACCTTC

V: TRBV20-1
D: NA
size: few
J: TRBJ2-1
CDR3: CSAYSSLERRLDEQFF
DNA: TGCAGTGCTTACTCCAGCCTCGAACGTAGGTTGGATGAGCAGTTCTTC

V: TRBV7-3
D: NA
size: few
J: TRBJ2-7
CDR3: CATKRQENSYEQYF
DNA: TGTGCCACGAAGAGACAGGAGAACTCCTACGAGCAGTACTTC

V: TRBV5-1
D: TRBD2
size: few
J: TRBJ2-1
CDR3: CASSSLTSPEQFF
DNA: TGCGCCAGCAGCTCCTTGACTAGCCCTGAGCAGTTCTTC

V: TRBV20-1
D: NA
size: few
J: TRBJ1-1
CDR3: CSVPGWRGSTEAFF
DNA: TGCAGTGTTCCAGGCTGGAGGGGCAGCACTGAAGCTTTCTTT

V: TRBV30
D: NA
size: NA
J: TRBJ1-2
CDR3: CAWSAARGYGYTF
DNA: TGTGCCTGGAGTGCCGCTCGAGGGTATGGCTACACCTTC

V: TRBV5-1
D: NA
size: NA
J: TRBJ1-4
CDR3: CASSPGGLAANEKLFF
DNA: TGCGCCAGCAGCCCGGGGGGTCTAGCTGCTAATGAAAAACTGTTTTTT

V: TRBV20-1
D: NA
size: few
J: TRBJ2-7
CDR3: CSAQTSREQYF
DNA: TGCAGTGCTCAGACTAGTCGGGAGCAGTACTTC

V: TRBV20-1
D: TRBD2
size: many
J: TRBJ2-1
CDR3: CSVLSGSSYNEQFF
DNA: TGCAGTGTTCTCAGCGGGAGCTCCTACAATGAGCAGTTCTTC

V: TRBV3-1
D: TRBD2
size: few
J: TRBJ2-2
CDR3: CASSRPGLAGAPNTGELFF
DNA: TGTGCCAGCAGCCGCCCGGGACTAGCGGGAGCCCCAAACACCGGGGAGCTGTTTTTT

V: TRBV20-1
D: NA
size: few
J: TRBJ1-2
CDR3: CSAERGADGPYGYTF
DNA: TGCAGTGCTGAGCGAGGGGCAGACGGGCCTTATGGCTACACCTTC

V: TRBV5-1
D: NA
size: NA
J: TRBJ1-2
CDR3: CASSIDGQSGYTF
DNA: TGCGCCAGCAGCATTGACGGGCAGAGTGGCTACACCTTC

V: TRBV7-9
D: NA
size: few
J: TRBJ2-5
CDR3: CASSLEVPLQTQYF
DNA: TGTGCCAGCAGCTTAGAGGTCCCCCTACAGACCCAGTACTTC

V: TRBV20-1
D: NA
size: many
J: TRBJ2-7
CDR3: CSASNPGHTSYEQYF
DNA: TGCAGTGCTAGCAACCCGGGACATACCTCCTACGAGCAGTACTTC

V: TRBV10-3
D: NA
size: few
J: TRBJ1-1
CDR3: CAISGQVGTEAFF
DNA: TGTGCCATCAGTGGACAGGTCGGCACTGAAGCTTTCTTT

V: TRBV7-2
D: NA
size: many
J: TRBJ2-5
CDR3: CASTNRGGETQYF
DNA: TGTGCCAGCACTAACAGGGGAGGCGAGACCCAGTACTTC

V: TRBV12-3/TRBV12-4
D: NA
size: NA
J: TRBJ2-3
CDR3: CASSLAMSILVPYF
DNA: TGTGCCAGCAGTTTAGCGATGAGTATCCTAGTACCGTATTTT

V: TRBV18
D: NA
size: NA
J: TRBJ1-2
CDR3: CASSPNRAGGYTF
DNA: TGTGCCAGCTCACCGAACAGGGCGGGAGGCTACACCTTC

V: TRBV3-1
D: TRBD2
size: NA
J: TRBJ2-1
CDR3: CASSQDIGASGSIEQFF
DNA: TGTGCCAGCAGCCAAGATATTGGGGCTAGCGGGAGTATTGAGCAGTTCTTC

V: TRBV20-1
D: TRBD2
size: NA
J: TRBJ2-3
CDR3: CSAKGLAGDEDTQYF
DNA: TGCAGTGCTAAAGGACTAGCGGGAGATGAAGATACGCAGTATTTT

V: TRBV7-2
D: NA
size: NA
J: TRBJ2-3
CDR3: CASSLSGRSGDTQYF
DNA: TGTGCCAGCAGCTTATCGGGACGCTCAGGAGATACGCAGTATTTT

V: TRBV18
D: TRBD1
size: few
J: TRBJ2-7
CDR3: CASSPGTGYEQYF
DNA: TGTGCCAGCTCACCCGGGACAGGCTACGAGCAGTACTTC

V: TRBV5-1
D: TRBD1
size: NA
J: TRBJ2-7
CDR3: CASSPGQGNEQYF
DNA: TGCGCCAGCAGCCCAGGACAGGGGAACGAGCAGTACTTC

V: TRBV12-3/TRBV12-4
D: NA
size: few
J: TRBJ1-5
CDR3: CASSLNVGNQPQHF
DNA: TGTGCCAGCAGTTTAAACGTCGGGAATCAGCCCCAGCATTTT

V: TRBV29-1
D: TRBD1
size: NA
J: TRBJ2-2
CDR3: CSVVTGSLNTGELFF
DNA: TGCAGCGTCGTGACAGGGAGCTTGAATACCGGGGAGCTGTTTTTT

V: TRBV29-1
D: NA
size: few
J: TRBJ1-1
CDR3: CSVEGTALNTEAFF
DNA: TGCAGCGTTGAAGGGACAGCCCTGAACACTGAAGCTTTCTTT

V: TRBV25-1
D: TRBD1
size: few
J: TRBJ1-2
CDR3: CASSDRDRGNYGYTF
DNA: TGTGCCAGCAGCGACCGGGACAGGGGGAACTATGGCTACACCTTC

V: TRBV24-1
D: NA
size: few
J: TRBJ2-3
CDR3: CATSQGGTDTQYF
DNA: TGTGCCACCAGTCAGGGTGGGACAGATACGCAGTATTTT